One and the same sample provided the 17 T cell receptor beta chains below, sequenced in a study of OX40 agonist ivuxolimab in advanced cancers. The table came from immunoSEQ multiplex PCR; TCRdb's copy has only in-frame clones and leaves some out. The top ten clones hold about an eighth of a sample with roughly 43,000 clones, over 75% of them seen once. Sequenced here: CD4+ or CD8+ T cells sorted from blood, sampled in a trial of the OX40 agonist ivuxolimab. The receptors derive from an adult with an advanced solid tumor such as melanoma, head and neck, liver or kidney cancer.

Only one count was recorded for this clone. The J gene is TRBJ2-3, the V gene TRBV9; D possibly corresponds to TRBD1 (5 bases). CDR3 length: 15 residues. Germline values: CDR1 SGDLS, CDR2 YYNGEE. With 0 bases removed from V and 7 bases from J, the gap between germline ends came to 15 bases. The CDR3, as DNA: TGTGCCAGCAGCGTAGTTCCCAGGGATCCTAATACGCAGTATTTT. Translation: CASSVVPRDPNTQYF. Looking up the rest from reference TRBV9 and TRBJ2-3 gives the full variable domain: DSGVTQTPKHLITATGQRVTLRCSPRSGDLSVYWYQQSLDQGLQFLIQYYNGEERAKGNILERFSAQQFPDLHSELNLSSLELGDSALYFCASSVVPRDPNTQYFGPGTRLTVL.

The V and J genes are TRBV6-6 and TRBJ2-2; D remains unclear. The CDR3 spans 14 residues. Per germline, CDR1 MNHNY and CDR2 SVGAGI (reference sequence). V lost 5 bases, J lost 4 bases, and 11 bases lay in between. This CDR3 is CASSQSGGTGELFF. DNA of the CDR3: TGTGCCAGCAGTCAGTCGGGTGGCACCGGGGAGCTGTTTTTT.

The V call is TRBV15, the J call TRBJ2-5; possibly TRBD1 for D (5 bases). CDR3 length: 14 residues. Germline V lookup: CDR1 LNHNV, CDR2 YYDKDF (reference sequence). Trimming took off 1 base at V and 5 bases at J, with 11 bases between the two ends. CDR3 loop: CATSRVPGLETQYF. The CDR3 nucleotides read TGTGCCACCAGCAGAGTCCCAGGGCTGGAGACCCAGTACTTC.

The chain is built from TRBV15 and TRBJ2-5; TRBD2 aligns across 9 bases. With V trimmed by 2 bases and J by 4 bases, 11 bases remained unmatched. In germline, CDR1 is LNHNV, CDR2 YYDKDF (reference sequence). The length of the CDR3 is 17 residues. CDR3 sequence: CATSRSLPGTSTETQYF. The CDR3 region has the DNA TGTGCCACCAGCAGATCCCTCCCCGGGACTAGCACAGAGACCCAGTACTTC.

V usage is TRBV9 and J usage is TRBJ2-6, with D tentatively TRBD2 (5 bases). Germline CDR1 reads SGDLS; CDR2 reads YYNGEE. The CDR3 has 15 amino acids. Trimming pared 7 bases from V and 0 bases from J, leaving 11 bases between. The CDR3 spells CASQRGLSGANVLTF. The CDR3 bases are TGTGCCAGCCAGCGCGGGCTCTCTGGGGCCAACGTCCTGACTTTC.

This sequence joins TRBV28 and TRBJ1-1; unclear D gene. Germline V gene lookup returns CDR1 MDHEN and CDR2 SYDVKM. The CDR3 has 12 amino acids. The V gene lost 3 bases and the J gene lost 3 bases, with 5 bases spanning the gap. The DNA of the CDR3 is TGTGCCAGCAGTTTCCAGGACACTGAAGCTTTCTTT. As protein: CASSFQDTEAFF.

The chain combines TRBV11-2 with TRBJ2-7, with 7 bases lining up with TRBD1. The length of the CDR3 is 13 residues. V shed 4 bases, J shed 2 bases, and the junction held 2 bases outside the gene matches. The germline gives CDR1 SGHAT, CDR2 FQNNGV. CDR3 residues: CASSWGQTYEQYF. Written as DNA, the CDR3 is TGTGCCAGCAGCTGGGGACAGACCTACGAGCAGTACTTC.

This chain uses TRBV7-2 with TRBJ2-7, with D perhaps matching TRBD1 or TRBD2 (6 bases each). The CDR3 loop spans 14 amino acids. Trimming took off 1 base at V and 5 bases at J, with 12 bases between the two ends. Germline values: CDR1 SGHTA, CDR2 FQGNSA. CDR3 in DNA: TGTGCCAGCAGCTTAGATCCGGGGGCGGACGAGCAGTACTTC. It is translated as CASSLDPGADEQYF.

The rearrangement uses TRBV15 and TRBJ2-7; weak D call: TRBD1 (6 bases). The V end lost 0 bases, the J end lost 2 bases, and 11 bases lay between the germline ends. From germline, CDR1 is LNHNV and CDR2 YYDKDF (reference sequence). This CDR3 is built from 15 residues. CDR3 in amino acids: CATSRDQDSPYEQYF. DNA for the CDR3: TGTGCCACCAGCAGAGACCAGGACAGTCCCTACGAGCAGTACTTC. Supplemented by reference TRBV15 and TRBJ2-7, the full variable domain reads DAMVIQNPRYQVTQFGKPVTLSCSQTLNHNVMYWYQQKSSQAPKLLFHYYDKDFNNEADTPDNFQSRRPNTSFCFLDIRSPGLGDTAMYLCATSRDQDSPYEQYFGPGTRLTVT.

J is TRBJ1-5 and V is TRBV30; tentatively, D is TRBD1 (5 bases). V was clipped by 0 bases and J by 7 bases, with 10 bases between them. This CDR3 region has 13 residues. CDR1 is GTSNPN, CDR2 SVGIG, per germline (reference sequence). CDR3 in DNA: TGTGCCTGGAGTGTGGGGGGAAACCAGCCCCAGCATTTT. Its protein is CAWSVGGNQPQHF.

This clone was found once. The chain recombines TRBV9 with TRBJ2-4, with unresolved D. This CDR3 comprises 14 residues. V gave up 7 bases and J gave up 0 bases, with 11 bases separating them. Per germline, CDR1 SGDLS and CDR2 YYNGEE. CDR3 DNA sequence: TGTGCCAGCCTGATGGCAATAGCCAAAAACATTCAGTACTTC. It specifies CASLMAIAKNIQYF.

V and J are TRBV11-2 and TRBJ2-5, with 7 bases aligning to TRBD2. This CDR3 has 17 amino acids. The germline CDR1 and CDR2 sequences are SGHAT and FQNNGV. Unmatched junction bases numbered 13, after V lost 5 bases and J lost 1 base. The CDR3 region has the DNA TGTGCCAGCAGCCCGTGGCTAGCGGAGATATTCCAAGAGACCCAGTACTTC. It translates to CASSPWLAEIFQETQYF.

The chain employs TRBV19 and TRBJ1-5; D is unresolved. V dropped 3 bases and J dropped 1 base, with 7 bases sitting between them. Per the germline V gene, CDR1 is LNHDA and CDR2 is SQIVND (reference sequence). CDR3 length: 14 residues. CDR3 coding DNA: TGTGCCAGTAGTATGTTGGGGAGCAATCAGCCCCAGCATTTT. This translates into CASSMLGSNQPQHF.

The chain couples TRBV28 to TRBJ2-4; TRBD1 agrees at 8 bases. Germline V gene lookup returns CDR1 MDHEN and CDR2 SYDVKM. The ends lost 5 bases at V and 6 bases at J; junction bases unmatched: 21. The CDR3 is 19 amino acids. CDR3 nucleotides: TGTGCCAGCAGTAGCTACAGGGGGTCTACCCCTATCCCGGCAAACATTCAGTACTTC. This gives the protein CASSSYRGSTPIPANIQYF. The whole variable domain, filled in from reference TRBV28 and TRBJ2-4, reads DVKVTQSSRYLVKRTGEKVFLECVQDMDHENMFWYRQDPGLGLRLIYFSYDVKMKEKGDIPEGYSVSREKKERFSLILESASTNQTSMYLCASSSYRGSTPIPANIQYFGAGTRLSVL.

This CDR3 reads CASSQYGHSPYEQYF. The DNA of the CDR3 is TGCGCCAGCAGTCAATATGGCCACAGCCCCTACGAGCAGTACTTC. The chain recombines TRBV23-1 with TRBJ2-7; no clear D gene. TRBV23-1 is annotated as an ORF whose role is uncertain. Trimming removed 1 base at V and 2 bases at J, with 12 bases between. The CDR3 consists of 15 residues.

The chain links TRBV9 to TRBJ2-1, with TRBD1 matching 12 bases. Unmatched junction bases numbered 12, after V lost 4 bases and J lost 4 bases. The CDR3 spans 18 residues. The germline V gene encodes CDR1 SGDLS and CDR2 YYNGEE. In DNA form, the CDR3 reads TGTGCCAGCAGCTCAAGGGGGACAGGGGGCTTTCAATACAATGAGCAGTTCTTC. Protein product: CASSSRGTGGFQYNEQFF.

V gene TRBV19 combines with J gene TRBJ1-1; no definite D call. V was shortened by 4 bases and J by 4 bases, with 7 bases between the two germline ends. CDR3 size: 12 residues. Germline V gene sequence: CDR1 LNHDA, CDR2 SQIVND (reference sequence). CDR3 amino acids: CASSRTVTEAFF. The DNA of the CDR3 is TGTGCCAGTAGTAGGACGGTCACTGAAGCTTTCTTT.